This T cell receptor (beta chain) stems from a study of identical twins. It was template switching that added a universal primer site, and there were unique molecular identifiers on the cDNA. In TCRdb, the 5' RACE reads were re-called with MiXCR into one record per CDR3 protein. The repertoire consists of fewer than 500,000 distinct CDR3 sequences, with approximately 24% occurring once and the leading ten covering about 2.7%. V dropped 6 bases and J dropped 4; count of bases not matched to a gene: 8. The CDR3 is made up of 16 amino acids. These records were also assigned to another study, of T cells expressing NK-cell markers.

The chain links TRBV12-3 or TRBV12-4 to TRBJ2-3; 12 nucleotides align to TRBD2. This receptor was taken from a woman younger than 35 in good health. Sequencing was performed on CD4+ T cells sorted from blood. In DNA form, the CDR3 reads TGTGCCAGCAGCCGACTAGCGGGAGAGGGGGCAGATACGCAGTATTTT. It is translated as CASSRLAGEGADTQYF.